Presented here are 14 T cell receptor beta chains from one specimen sequenced in a study of T cell changes during pregnancy in multiple sclerosis. Profiling relied on immunoSEQ multiplex PCR, and the TCRdb table lists in-frame clones only, not all of them. The sample shows about 49,000 clones, 95% of them seen only once. The sequencing here drew on CD8+ T cells from peripheral blood mononuclear cells, taken in the first trimester of pregnancy. Receptor source: a female donor with multiple sclerosis, enrolled in a pregnancy study.

The rearrangement uses TRBV7-6 and TRBJ2-7; TRBD2 agrees at 8 bases. V was pared by 5 bases and J by 1 base, with 7 bases of the junction left unmatched. In germline, CDR1 is SGHVS, CDR2 FNYEAQ. The CDR3 spans 15 residues. The CDR3 spells CASSLGTGGSYEQYF. Here the CDR3 DNA reads TGTGCCAGCAGCCTAGGGACGGGAGGGTCCTACGAGCAGTACTTC.

The chain employs TRBV7-9 and TRBJ1-2; D unclear. Trimming removed 5 bases from V and 2 bases from J, with 12 bases in between. From germline, CDR1 is SEHNR and CDR2 FQNEAQ (reference sequence). The CDR3 runs to 14 residues. CDR3 DNA sequence: TGTGCCAGCAGCGCCCCCGCAGAAAACTATGGCTACACCTTC. It encodes CASSAPAENYGYTF. The full variable domain, rest sourced from reference TRBV7-9 and TRBJ1-2, is DTGVSQNPRHKITKRGQNVTFRCDPISEHNRLYWYRQTLGQGPEFLTYFQNEAQLEKSRLLSDRFSAERPKGSFSTLEIQRTEQGDSAMYLCASSAPAENYGYTFGSGTRLTVV.

V is TRBV4-3 and J is TRBJ2-3; D not resolved. Trimming removed 1 base at V and 2 bases at J, with 7 bases between. This CDR3 is 14 amino acids long. From germline, CDR1 is LGHNA and CDR2 YSLEER. As DNA, the CDR3 is TGCGCCAGCAGCCAAGGGCGGTTCACAGATACGCAGTATTTT. Translating gives CASSQGRFTDTQYF.

This clone showed up just once. The rearrangement links TRBV5-4 to TRBJ2-3; 8 bases map to TRBD2. Germline CDR1 SGHNT, CDR2 YYREEE (reference sequence). This CDR3 contains 16 residues. The ends lost 1 base at V and 5 bases at J; junction bases unmatched: 9. This CDR3 is CASSLFVSGGGDTQYF. The CDR3 coding sequence is TGTGCCAGCAGCTTGTTTGTGAGCGGGGGTGGAGATACGCAGTATTTT.

The count of this clone is one. The chain is built from TRBV5-6 and TRBJ2-7, with D possibly TRBD2 on 5 matching bases. CDR1 is SGHDT, CDR2 YYEEEE, per germline. This CDR3 is 14 amino acids long. Trimming pared 3 bases from V and 0 bases from J, leaving 10 bases between. DNA for the CDR3: TGTGCCAGCAGCTCCGGGGTTAGCTCCTACGAGCAGTACTTC. It codes for CASSSGVSSYEQYF.

V usage is TRBV9 and J usage is TRBJ2-3, with unresolved D. The CDR3 sequence is 15 residues long. CDR1 is SGDLS and CDR2 is YYNGEE in the germline V gene. The V and J ends lost 0 bases and 2 bases respectively, with 10 bases between them. The CDR3 region is CASSVGVHTTDTQYF. In nucleotides, the CDR3 is TGTGCCAGCAGCGTAGGCGTCCATACCACAGATACGCAGTATTTT.

This chain uses TRBV13 with TRBJ2-3; D is ambiguous. CDR1 is PRHDT and CDR2 is FYEKMQ in the germline V gene (reference sequence). The CDR3 has 12 amino acids. V dropped 5 bases and J dropped 1 base, with 4 bases sitting between them. CDR3 amino acids: CASSLRTDTQYF. CDR3 in DNA: TGTGCCAGCAGCCTCCGCACAGATACGCAGTATTTT. The complete variable domain, with remaining parts taken from reference TRBV13 and TRBJ2-3, reads AAGVIQSPRHLIKEKRETATLKCYPIPRHDTVYWYQQGPGQDPQFLISFYEKMQSDKGSIPDRFSAQQFSDYHSELNMSSLELGDSALYFCASSLRTDTQYFGPGTRLTVL.

V gene TRBV5-6 combines with J gene TRBJ2-7; 14 bases agree with TRBD2. Looked up from germline, CDR1 is SGHDT and CDR2 is YYEEEE. The CDR3 loop spans 15 amino acids. The junction had 2 bases not matched to a gene; V was cut back by 3 bases and J by 3 bases. The DNA of the CDR3 is TGTGCCAGCAGCTCGGGACTAGCGGGAGACTACGAGCAGTACTTC. Amino acid sequence: CASSSGLAGDYEQYF. The full variable domain, in which reference TRBV5-6 and TRBJ2-7 provide the parts outside the CDR3, is DAGVTQSPTHLIKTRGQQVTLRCSPKSGHDTVSWYQQALGQGPQFIFQYYEEEERQRGNFPDRFSGHQFPNYSSELNVNALLLGDSALYLCASSSGLAGDYEQYFGPGTRLTVT.

The J gene is TRBJ2-3, the V gene TRBV27; 9 bases agree with TRBD2. Germline V lookup: CDR1 MNHEY, CDR2 SMNVEV (reference sequence). Trimming took 0 bases from V and 1 from J; bases not matched to a gene: 11. The CDR3 sequence is 19 residues long. The chain's CDR3 is CASSLSALAGLGRTDTQYF. CDR3 sequence (DNA): TGTGCCAGCAGTTTATCGGCCCTAGCGGGATTGGGTCGCACAGATACGCAGTATTTT.

The CDR3 sequence is CASSPSQGSYEQYF. In DNA form, the CDR3 reads TGTGCCAGCAGCCCCTCCCAGGGTTCCTACGAGCAGTACTTC. The rearrangement links TRBV5-4 to TRBJ2-7, with D possibly matching TRBD1 (5 bases). Trimming shortened V by 4 bases and J by 1 base, and 12 bases separated the two germline ends. The CDR3 is made up of 14 amino acids. Germline CDR1 reads SGHNT; CDR2 reads YYREEE (reference sequence).

V is TRBV6-5 and J is TRBJ1-5; the D gene is possibly TRBD1 (6 bases). Germline CDR1 and CDR2: MNHEY and SVGAGI. This CDR3 region has 13 residues. Trimming took 10 bases from V and 6 from J, leaving 16 bases between them. CDR3 sequence reads: CAISQGMGQPQHF. DNA for the CDR3: TGTGCCATCTCACAGGGAATGGGTCAGCCCCAGCATTTT.

The chain joins TRBV30 to TRBJ1-2; D is perhaps TRBD1 (5 bases). Trimming removed 0 bases at V and 6 bases at J, with 11 bases between. From germline, CDR1 is GTSNPN and CDR2 SVGIG (reference sequence). This CDR3 has 13 residues. The CDR3, as DNA: TGTGCCTGGAGTGTGGGCGGAGGGGATGGCTACACCTTC. Its protein product is CAWSVGGGDGYTF.

V and J are TRBV27 and TRBJ2-7; TRBD2 aligns across 9 bases. V shed 6 bases and J 6 bases; nucleotides not matched to a gene: 12. CDR3 length equals 15 residues. Germline V gives CDR1 MNHEY, CDR2 SMNVEV (reference sequence). CDR3 sequence (DNA): TGTGCCAGCAGCGTTAGTAGCGGGAGTGACACCGAGCAGTACTTC. Its protein is CASSVSSGSDTEQYF.

The chain uses TRBV5-1 and TRBJ2-1, with 9 bases fitting TRBD2. The CDR3 runs 16 residues. CDR1 and CDR2 (germline): SGHRS, YFSETQ. V gave up 0 bases and J gave up 6 bases; unmatched junction bases: 7. CDR3 residues: CASSLEPSGIGNEQFF. CDR3 sequence (DNA): TGCGCCAGCAGCTTGGAGCCTAGCGGGATAGGCAATGAGCAGTTCTTC.